A selection of T cell receptor beta chains follows, all from one sample in a study of tumor-infiltrating lymphocytes in oesophageal squamous cell carcinoma. MiXCR, run by TCRdb on the PCR reads, gives a single entry per CDR3 protein. The repertoire has more than 10,000 distinct CDR3 sequences, about three fifths of them found once; the top ten carry roughly 29%. The sequenced material came from esophageal tumor tissue. The receptors shown here come from a female donor with esophageal squamous cell carcinoma. CDR3s include the opening cysteine and the closing phenylalanine or tryptophan. Fields, in order: V gene, J gene, D gene, clone size, CDR3 protein, CDR3 DNA. The D gene is left open where the match is weak. Not every row has a clone size; where given, it reads once, few, many or a size class.

TRBV4-2	TRBJ2-1	TRBD2	many	CASSQGDYHYNEQFF	TGTGCCAGCAGCCAAGGGGACTACCACTACAATGAGCAGTTCTTC
TRBV18	TRBJ2-2	NA	few	CASSPPIQFTGELFF	TGTGCCAGCTCACCACCCATACAGTTTACCGGGGAGCTGTTTTTT
TRBV6-1	TRBJ2-1	TRBD2	NA	CASSLGLARYNEQFF	TGTGCCAGCAGTTTGGGACTAGCGCGCTACAATGAGCAGTTCTTC
TRBV7-9	TRBJ1-4	TRBD1	NA	CASTDREGSNEKLFF	TGTGCCAGCACCGACAGGGAGGGGAGTAATGAAAAACTGTTTTTT
TRBV7-3	TRBJ2-1	NA	many	CASSLVAKSPLHF	TGTGCCAGCAGCTTAGTGGCGAAGTCACCCCTCCACTTC
TRBV12-3/TRBV12-4	TRBJ2-5	NA	NA	CASTHRVEETQYF	TGTGCCAGCACCCACAGGGTGGAAGAGACCCAGTACTTC
TRBV7-2	TRBJ2-3	NA	NA	CASSLQAPVVADTQYF	TGTGCCAGCAGCTTACAAGCCCCGGTAGTTGCAGATACGCAGTATTTT
TRBV20-1	TRBJ2-3	TRBD2	NA	CSATGLAELTDTQYF	TGCAGTGCTACCGGACTAGCGGAGCTCACAGATACGCAGTATTTT
TRBV12-3/TRBV12-4	TRBJ1-5	NA	few	CASSLGGSQPQHF	TGTGCCAGCAGTTTAGGGGGGAGTCAGCCCCAGCATTTT
TRBV11-1	TRBJ2-7	NA	NA	CASSLGLGTYEQYF	TGTGCCAGCAGCCTGGGCCTAGGAACCTACGAGCAGTACTTC
TRBV5-1	TRBJ2-2	NA	NA	CASSLYPTSDTGELFF	TGCGCCAGCAGCCTCTATCCGACCTCGGACACCGGGGAGCTGTTTTTT
TRBV11-2	TRBJ2-7	TRBD1	NA	CASSLGTGGSYEQYF	TGTGCCAGCAGCTTAGGGACAGGCGGCTCCTACGAGCAGTACTTC
TRBV7-2	TRBJ2-1	TRBD1	once	CASSLRGQLLNEQFF	TGTGCCAGCAGCTTAAGGGGACAGCTTTTAAATGAGCAGTTCTTC
TRBV27	TRBJ2-6	NA	NA	CASSHGSSSGANVLTF	TGTGCCAGCAGTCATGGTTCATCCTCTGGGGCCAACGTCCTGACTTTC
TRBV11-2	TRBJ2-1	NA	NA	CASSLVGAYEQFF	TGTGCCAGCAGCTTAGTGGGGGCCTACGAGCAGTTCTTC
TRBV7-2	TRBJ1-2	NA	NA	CATTLTGANYGYTF	TGTGCCACCACTCTTACAGGAGCTAACTATGGCTACACCTTC
TRBV7-3	TRBJ1-2	TRBD1	once	CASSLNGQGYGGYTF	TGTGCCAGCAGCTTAAATGGACAGGGGTATGGAGGCTACACCTTC
TRBV7-4	TRBJ1-1	NA	NA	CASSFRGRTEAFF	TGTGCCAGCAGCTTTCGGGGACGGACTGAAGCTTTCTTT
TRBV7-6	TRBJ2-1	NA	once	CASSHGQGETSGYNEQFF	TGTGCCAGCAGCCATGGACAGGGGGAGACTAGCGGGTACAATGAGCAGTTCTTC
TRBV7-3	TRBJ2-1	NA	NA	CASSPGDVRPYDEQFF	TGTGCCAGCAGCCCGGGGGACGTCAGGCCCTACGATGAGCAGTTCTTC
TRBV18	TRBJ2-3	NA	many	CASSPGARTDTQYF	TGTGCCAGCTCACCAGGGGCTCGCACAGATACGCAGTATTTT
TRBV7-9	TRBJ2-3	TRBD1	NA	CASNRQGSTDTQYF	TGTGCCAGCAACCGACAGGGGAGCACAGATACGCAGTATTTT
TRBV7-6	TRBJ2-1	NA	NA	CASSLVGGPYNEQFF	TGTGCCAGCAGCTTAGTCGGGGGGCCTTACAATGAGCAGTTCTTC
TRBV6-5	TRBJ2-7	NA	NA	CASSGAVGSEQYF	TGTGCCAGCAGTGGGGCCGTCGGAAGCGAGCAGTACTTC
TRBV7-3	TRBJ2-5	NA	NA	CASSPRAGAETQYF	TGTGCCAGCAGCCCCCGAGCCGGAGCGGAGACCCAGTACTTC
TRBV7-6	TRBJ2-1	TRBD1	few	CASSSRPDRGRGEQFF	TGTGCCAGCAGCTCTCGCCCCGACAGGGGGCGGGGTGAGCAGTTCTTC
TRBV6-5	TRBJ2-1	TRBD1	NA	CASSYSYPGQLNSPLHF	TGTGCCAGCAGTTACTCGTATCCGGGACAGCTTAATTCACCCCTCCACTTC
TRBV7-6	TRBJ2-7	NA	NA	CASSLPLNTQYF	TGTGCCAGCAGCTTACCGCTGAATACGCAGTACTTC
TRBV7-3	TRBJ2-1	TRBD1	NA	CASSLGQSKNEQFF	TGTGCCAGCAGCTTGGGACAGAGTAAGAATGAGCAGTTCTTC
TRBV6-1	TRBJ2-7	TRBD1	NA	CASSTGSSYNEQYF	TGTGCCAGCTCGACAGGGAGCTCCTACAATGAGCAGTACTTC
TRBV28	TRBJ2-5	TRBD2	medium-sized	CASSPLIAGVETQYF	TGTGCCAGCTCCCCTCTCATAGCGGGAGTGGAGACCCAGTACTTC